This TCR beta chain is from a study of PD-L1 blockade in urothelial cancer. On the study more broadly: Chemotherapy regimens numbering 0 to 3 had been given to patients. Analyses were performed on blood at 3 weeks after treatment start (the second dose) and at 6 weeks.

The CDR3 has 16 residues. Germline CDR1 SGHTA, CDR2 FQGNSA. Trimming removed 5 bases from V and 2 bases from J, with 17 bases in between. Spiking each PCR with synthetic TCR analog templates was performed. Repertoires were generated with immunoSEQ multiplex PCR, while TCRdb's copy carries only in-frame clones and drops some. The profile shows about 52,000 clones, around 74% of them singletons. The time point here: pretreatment peripheral blood. Patients presented with locally advanced or metastatic urothelial carcinoma. The specimen comprised PBMCs, sampled around atezolizumab (anti-PD-L1) treatment. This TCR came from a man aged 65 to 85 with urothelial cancer. This chain connects TRBV7-2 to TRBJ2-3, with unresolved D. CDR3 in amino acids: CASSLWSGANTDTQYF. The CDR3 DNA is TGTGCCAGCAGCCTGTGGTCTGGAGCCAACACAGATACGCAGTATTTT.